This T cell receptor (beta chain) was captured by sequencing in a study of T-cell reconstitution after alpha-beta-depleted transplantation in children. Germline loops: CDR1 SGHTA, CDR2 FQGNSA. This CDR3 contains 14 residues. J gave up 4 bases and V 1 base, and 0 bases lay outside the gene matches. TCRbeta library preparation incorporated unique molecular identifiers. TCRdb passed the PCR reads through MiXCR, listing each CDR3 protein once. The sample consists of hundreds of thousands of distinct CDR3 sequences, about a tenth of them appearing once. At least ten counts were recorded for this clonotype.

The gene calls are TRBV7-2 and TRBJ2-3, with TRBD2 matching 9 bases. The source was PBMCs from the stem cell graft donor, collected from the stem cell graft. This TCR was sampled from a human donor who donated a stem cell graft to a child with acute lymphoblastic leukemia. CDR3 nucleotide sequence: TGTGCCAGCAGCTTAGGACTAGCGGCAGATACGCAGTATTTT. Its protein is CASSLGLAADTQYF.